This is a list of T cell receptor beta chains from one sample in a study of OX40 agonist ivuxolimab in advanced cancers. TCRdb keeps only in-frame clones here, not all; method: immunoSEQ multiplex PCR. The data hold tens of thousands of clones, with roughly 87% observed a single time. Material: CD4+ or CD8+ T cells sorted from blood, obtained in a trial of the OX40 agonist ivuxolimab. Source of these receptors: an adult with an advanced solid tumor such as melanoma, head and neck, liver or kidney cancer. Each CDR3 is given with its conserved first and last residue. D genes are given only for firm matches. Clone size is shown for a subset of rows, as once, few, many or a class of expanded clone.

cdr3_nt | cdr3_aa | clone_size | d_call | j_call | v_call
TGCAGCGTTCCAGGGGTATGGAGGAACAATGAGCAGTTCTTC | CSVPGVWRNNEQFF | . | . | TRBJ2-1 | TRBV29-1
TGTGCCAGCAGCTTAGGGGGCACTGGCTACACCTTC | CASSLGGTGYTF | . | . | TRBJ1-2 | TRBV7-8
TGCAGCGTTGTAATCGGCGCGGGAGTAACTGAGCAGTTCTTC | CSVVIGAGVTEQFF | . | TRBD2 | TRBJ2-1 | TRBV29-1
TGTGCCAGCTCACCACCGTCGACAGGGAGTCGGGGCGAGCAGTACTTC | CASSPPSTGSRGEQYF | few | TRBD1 | TRBJ2-7 | TRBV18
TGTGCCAGTGGGGGTTTTGGCGTGAACACCGGGGAGCTGTTTTTT | CASGGFGVNTGELFF | . | . | TRBJ2-2 | TRBV6-6
TGTGCCAGCAGTCCGACTAGCGGGAGGAGTTACGAGCAGTACTTC | CASSPTSGRSYEQYF | once | TRBD2 | TRBJ2-7 | TRBV6-6
TGCGCCAGCAGGAAAGGACTAGCGGGTCCTAATGAGCAGTTCTTC | CASRKGLAGPNEQFF | . | TRBD2 | TRBJ2-1 | TRBV5-1
TGTGCCAGCAGCTTAGTATCCGGAAAAGAGACCCAGTACTTC | CASSLVSGKETQYF | . | . | TRBJ2-5 | TRBV7-9
TGTGCCAGCTCACCCCGGGACGGTAGCTCCTACGAGCAGTACTTC | CASSPRDGSSYEQYF | once | . | TRBJ2-7 | TRBV18
TGCGCCAGCAGCTTGGGGGCGAGCTCTGGAAACACCATATATTTT | CASSLGASSGNTIYF | few | . | TRBJ1-3 | TRBV5-1
TGTGCCAGCAGCCAAGTCGGTCGGGTCTCTGGAAACACCATATATTTT | CASSQVGRVSGNTIYF | . | . | TRBJ1-3 | TRBV14
TGCGCCAGCAGTGATACCAGACCGTCCTCTGGGGCCAACGTCCTGACTTTC | CASSDTRPSSGANVLTF | . | . | TRBJ2-6 | TRBV10-1
TGTGCCAGCAGTTTACTAGGGTATGGCTACACCTTC | CASSLLGYGYTF | . | . | TRBJ1-2 | TRBV28
TGTGCCAGCAGTCGGTACAGGGACTCTGGAAACACCATATATTTT | CASSRYRDSGNTIYF | . | . | TRBJ1-3 | TRBV27
TGTGCCAGCAGTCAGAATAGCAATCAGCCCCAGCATTTT | CASSQNSNQPQHF | . | . | TRBJ1-5 | TRBV6-5
TGTGCCTGGAGAAAGAGCGGCCAAACCTACGAGCAGTACTTC | CAWRKSGQTYEQYF | . | . | TRBJ2-7 | TRBV30
TGTGCCAGCAGTTACTCGAGAGACCCCTGGAGTGAGCAGTACTTC | CASSYSRDPWSEQYF | once | . | TRBJ2-7 | TRBV6-5
TGTGCCAGCAGTTTATCCGGGGGGGGCACCTACGAGCAGTACTTC | CASSLSGGGTYEQYF | . | TRBD2 | TRBJ2-7 | TRBV28
TGTGCCAGTAGTAGCCGACAGGCCCCTAATGAAAAACTGTTTTTT | CASSSRQAPNEKLFF | . | . | TRBJ1-4 | TRBV19
. | CSVGTGAF | . | . | TRBJ1-2 | TRBV29-1
TGTGCCAGCTCGGAGGCTTGGGATCGCCCCTACAATGAGCAGTTCTTC | CASSEAWDRPYNEQFF | few | . | TRBJ2-1 | TRBV11-2
TGCGCCAGCAGCTTAGGGCAGGGTGAGAATGAGCAGTTCTTC | CASSLGQGENEQFF | . | . | TRBJ2-1 | TRBV5-1
TGTGCCTGGAGTGTACCGAATGCGAGGGAGACCCAGTACTTC | CAWSVPNARETQYF | . | . | TRBJ2-5 | TRBV30
TGTGCCAGCAGTTCACACGGAATGGGCGAGCAGTACTTC | CASSSHGMGEQYF | . | . | TRBJ2-7 | TRBV11-3
TGTGCCAGCGGCGGCAGGCCTCTCTCAGAAAAACTGTTTTTT | CASGGRPLSEKLFF | once | . | TRBJ1-4 | TRBV28
TGTGCCATCAGGAGAGGGCTGAACACTGAAGCTTTCTTT | CAIRRGLNTEAFF | . | . | TRBJ1-1 | TRBV10-3
TGTGCCAGCTCACCCGCCGAGGAGGAGCAGTACTTC | CASSPAEEEQYF | . | . | TRBJ2-7 | TRBV18
TGCGCCAGCAGGGCCCTACCGGCCTTGGAGACCCAGTACTTC | CASRALPALETQYF | . | . | TRBJ2-5 | TRBV5-1
TGTGCCAGCAGCTTATTTGGCAGCAACGCAGGAAACACCATATATTTT | CASSLFGSNAGNTIYF | . | . | TRBJ1-3 | TRBV7-9
TGTGCCAGCAGTGAAGGGGGGAAGGTTTCAGCTTTCTTT | CASSEGGKVSAFF | . | . | TRBJ1-1 | TRBV25-1
TGTGCCTGGGGGACCCCTGGGCGTAGAGAGCAGTACTTC | CAWGTPGRREQYF | . | . | TRBJ2-7 | TRBV30
TGTGCCAGTAGGCCCCGGGGCTTGGGGGCCAACGTCCTGACTTTC | CASRPRGLGANVLTF | . | . | TRBJ2-6 | TRBV19
TGTGCCAGCAGCTCAGGGACTAGCGGGGTACTATACTTC | CASSSGTSGVLYF | . | TRBD2 | TRBJ2-7 | TRBV9
TGTGCCAGCAGGCGCAGGGAAAGCAATCAGCCCCAGCATTTT | CASRRRESNQPQHF | many | . | TRBJ1-5 | TRBV7-3
TGTGCCAGCAGCTTAATGCGGGGTGGCTACGAGCAGTACTTC | CASSLMRGGYEQYF | once | . | TRBJ2-7 | TRBV7-8
TGTGCCAGCAGCCCCGAGGGACTCGATCAGCCCCAGCATTTT | CASSPEGLDQPQHF | . | . | TRBJ1-5 | TRBV5-6
TGTGCCAGCTCTCAGCGGGAGTTAAGCACAGATACGCAGTATTTT | CASSQRELSTDTQYF | . | TRBD2 | TRBJ2-3 | TRBV2
TGTGCCAGCAGTTTAGGGAACTATGGCTACACCTTC | CASSLGNYGYTF | . | . | TRBJ1-2 | TRBV28
TGTGCCAGCGGGAGGGGCACTGAAGCTTTCTTT | CASGRGTEAFF | once | . | TRBJ1-1 | TRBV9